The 25 T cell receptor beta chains reported below all come from one sample, sequenced in a study of glioma-infiltrating T cells after dendritic cell vaccination. Sequencing used immunoSEQ multiplex PCR; TCRdb keeps in-frame clones, though not all of them. The table lists roughly 38,000 clones, almost 85% of them singletons. The sample in question was blood, obtained before dendritic cell vaccination. These receptors all stem from a human donor with glioblastoma.

This clone showed up just once. The chain recombines TRBV4-1 with TRBJ1-1; D gene uncertain. V lost 4 bases, J lost 5 bases, and 26 bases lay in between. Germline CDR1 and CDR2: MGHRA and YSYEKL. The CDR3 is 18 residues long. The CDR3 loop is CASSLRRGPPDRTTEAFF. CDR3 nucleotides: TGCGCCAGCAGCCTCCGAAGAGGTCCCCCGGATAGAACGACTGAAGCTTTCTTT.

J is TRBJ2-2 and V is TRBV5-1, with D perhaps matching TRBD2 (7 bases). The CDR3 has 15 residues. Trimming took off 0 bases at V and 7 bases at J, with 13 bases between the two ends. Germline values: CDR1 SGHRS, CDR2 YFSETQ. The CDR3 region is CASSLAGGGRGELFF. The CDR3 DNA follows: TGCGCCAGCAGCTTGGCCGGCGGGGGCCGCGGGGAGCTGTTTTTT.

This rearrangement joins TRBV11-2 to TRBJ1-1; 9 bases are a match to TRBD1. The V and J ends lost 1 base and 4 bases, in that order; junction bases with no gene match: 1. From germline, CDR1 is SGHAT and CDR2 FQNNGV. The CDR3 has 14 amino acids. The CDR3, as DNA: TGTGCCAGCAGCTTAGCGGACAGGGGCACTGAAGCTTTCTTT. Residues: CASSLADRGTEAFF.

The chain joins TRBV11-2 to TRBJ2-6, with D tentatively TRBD2 (5 bases). This CDR3 is built from 15 residues. The germline V and J ends were trimmed by 3 bases and 0 bases, with 6 bases remaining between them. Germline V lookup: CDR1 SGHAT, CDR2 FQNNGV. Here the CDR3 DNA reads TGTGCCAGCAGCTTTGAGGGCTCTGGGGCCAACGTCCTGACTTTC. Translation: CASSFEGSGANVLTF.

The V call is TRBV9, the J call TRBJ1-3; D ambiguous. The germline gives CDR1 SGDLS, CDR2 YYNGEE. Trimming removed 2 bases at V and 2 bases at J, with 5 bases between. The CDR3 sequence is 13 residues long. This CDR3 reads CASSVYAGNTIYF. CDR3 bases: TGTGCCAGCAGCGTCTACGCTGGAAACACCATATATTTT. The full variable domain, in which reference TRBV9 and TRBJ1-3 provide the parts outside the CDR3, is DSGVTQTPKHLITATGQRVTLRCSPRSGDLSVYWYQQSLDQGLQFLIQYYNGEERAKGNILERFSAQQFPDLHSELNLSSLELGDSALYFCASSVYAGNTIYFGEGSWLTVV.

The chain uses TRBV29-1 and TRBJ1-1; 7 nucleotides agree with TRBD1. CDR1 is SQVTM and CDR2 is ANQGSEA in the germline V gene. The CDR3 is made up of 12 amino acids. V shed 0 bases and J 8 bases; nucleotides not matched to a gene: 3. The CDR3: CSVEELDREAFF. The CDR3 nucleotides read TGCAGCGTTGAAGAACTGGACAGGGAAGCTTTCTTT.

The chain carries TRBV19 and TRBJ2-7, with 7 bases fitting TRBD1. Germline V gene sequence: CDR1 LNHDA, CDR2 SQIVND (reference sequence). The CDR3 has 15 residues. V lost 3 bases to trimming and J lost 1 base; unmatched junction nucleotides: 6. This CDR3 is CASSIGPGQSYEQYF. The CDR3 bases are TGTGCCAGTAGTATTGGCCCGGGACAGTCCTACGAGCAGTACTTC.

The table lists this clone with a few counts. V usage is TRBV7-9 and J usage is TRBJ1-2; TRBD1 matches at 8 bases. V shed 5 bases and J 0 bases; nucleotides not matched to a gene: 2. CDR1 is SEHNR, CDR2 FQNEAQ, per germline (reference sequence). The CDR3 runs to 14 residues. CDR3 region: CASSRTGTNYGYTF. In DNA form, the CDR3 reads TGTGCCAGCAGCCGGACAGGGACTAACTATGGCTACACCTTC. The variable domain in full, with the rest retrieved from reference TRBV7-9 and TRBJ1-2, is DTGVSQNPRHKITKRGQNVTFRCDPISEHNRLYWYRQTLGQGPEFLTYFQNEAQLEKSRLLSDRFSAERPKGSFSTLEIQRTEQGDSAMYLCASSRTGTNYGYTFGSGTRLTVV.

This clone was picked up one time. The chain has TRBV7-2 and TRBJ1-2, with D hard to call. Germline V gene lookup returns CDR1 SGHTA and CDR2 FQGNSA. Trimming took 4 bases from V and 4 from J, leaving 10 bases between them. CDR3 length: 13 amino acids. The CDR3 loop reads CASSSAASYGYTF. CDR3 nucleotides: TGTGCCAGCAGCTCCGCTGCGTCCTATGGCTACACCTTC.

The rearrangement links TRBV9 to TRBJ2-3; possibly TRBD2 for D (6 bases). V was pared by 1 base and J by 1 base, with 10 bases between. Germline-derived CDR1 and CDR2 are SGDLS and YYNGEE. CDR3 length equals 15 residues. The CDR3 sequence: CASSVTGTGTDTQYF. The CDR3 coding sequence is TGTGCCAGCAGCGTAACGGGGACTGGCACAGATACGCAGTATTTT. The full variable domain, rest sourced from reference TRBV9 and TRBJ2-3, is DSGVTQTPKHLITATGQRVTLRCSPRSGDLSVYWYQQSLDQGLQFLIQYYNGEERAKGNILERFSAQQFPDLHSELNLSSLELGDSALYFCASSVTGTGTDTQYFGPGTRLTVL.

This clone was recorded a few times. The chain combines TRBV7-8 with TRBJ1-4, with D perhaps matching TRBD1 (5 bases). The CDR3 runs 15 residues. Germline-derived CDR1 and CDR2 are SGHVS and FQNEAQ. Trimming took 6 bases from V and 0 from J, leaving 11 bases between them. In DNA form, the CDR3 reads TGTGCCAGCAGTGCAGGGACTGCAACTAATGAAAAACTGTTTTTT. This translates into CASSAGTATNEKLFF.

The J gene is TRBJ2-1, the V gene TRBV4-1; D might be TRBD1 (5 bases). This CDR3 is 16 amino acids long. Germline CDR1 and CDR2: MGHRA and YSYEKL. Trimming took off 5 bases at V and 1 base at J, with 15 bases between the two ends. CDR3 nucleotide sequence: TGCGCCAGCAGCGACCTCAGGGTTGCATCCTACAATGAGCAGTTCTTC. Protein sequence: CASSDLRVASYNEQFF.

The V call is TRBV5-1, the J call TRBJ1-4; D not resolved. Per germline, CDR1 SGHRS and CDR2 YFSETQ. This CDR3 comprises 14 residues. V was clipped by 0 bases and J by 4 bases, with 7 bases between them. The CDR3 region is CASSLAGVNEKLFF. The CDR3 DNA reads TGCGCCAGCAGCTTGGCCGGGGTTAATGAAAAACTGTTTTTT.

V and J are TRBV11-1 and TRBJ2-3; possibly TRBD1 for D (7 bases). Trimming took 3 bases from V and 7 from J, leaving 14 bases between them. Germline CDR1 and CDR2: SGHAT and FQDESV (reference sequence). The CDR3 covers 14 residues. The CDR3 coding sequence is TGTGCCAGCAGCTTCCAGGCAGGGGGGTATACGCAGTATTTT. Its protein product is CASSFQAGGYTQYF.

V is TRBV18 and J is TRBJ2-7, with 7 bases matching TRBD1. CDR3 length: 14 residues. Germline lookup yields CDR1 KGHSH and CDR2 LQKENI. Germline trimming cut 4 bases from V and 6 bases from J; bases unmatched to any gene: 9. For the CDR3, the DNA is TGTGCCAGCTCACACCCCCTCACAGGGGCCGAGCAGTACTTC. Amino acid sequence: CASSHPLTGAEQYF.

J is TRBJ2-3 and V is TRBV6-5; the D gene is possibly TRBD2 (6 bases). CDR1 is MNHEY and CDR2 is SVGAGI in the germline V gene. The CDR3 length is 16 residues. Trimming removed 0 bases from V and 2 bases from J, with 12 bases in between. The CDR3 region has the DNA TGTGCCAGCAGTTACTCGATTGCGGGGAACACAGATACGCAGTATTTT. Translating it yields CASSYSIAGNTDTQYF.

The chain carries TRBV6-4 and TRBJ2-5, with TRBD2 matching over 14 bases. V was clipped by 5 bases and J by 3 bases; unmatched bases: 17. The CDR3 is 20 amino acids. CDR1 and CDR2 from the germline V gene are MRHNA and SNTAGT. CDR3 in DNA: TGTGCCAGCAGTATATTGCCCCGGGGGACTAGCGGGGGACAAGAAGAGACCCAGTACTTC. Amino acids: CASSILPRGTSGGQEETQYF.

The V and J genes are TRBV5-6 and TRBJ2-3; 13 nucleotides match TRBD2. The CDR3 consists of 14 residues. Unmatched junction bases numbered 4, after V lost 8 bases and J lost 4 bases. Per germline, CDR1 SGHDT and CDR2 YYEEEE. CDR3: CASRTSGGSDTQYF. The CDR3, as DNA: TGTGCCAGTCGGACTAGCGGGGGCTCAGATACGCAGTATTTT.

The chain carries TRBV28 and TRBJ1-2, with D possibly TRBD1 on 5 matching bases. The ends were cut back, 6 bases at V and 4 bases at J, with 21 bases in the middle. The CDR3 sequence is 16 residues long. Germline V gene lookup returns CDR1 MDHEN and CDR2 SYDVKM. CDR3 protein: CASRLPWGDGTYGYTF. In DNA, the CDR3 is TGTGCCAGCAGACTACCTTGGGGGGACGGGACCTATGGCTACACCTTC.

V and J are TRBV19 and TRBJ2-7; 12 bases map to TRBD1. The CDR3 extends over 14 amino acids. Trimming at V came to 5 bases and at J to 6 bases, leaving 5 bases not matched to a gene. CDR1 LNHDA and CDR2 SQIVND come from the germline V gene (reference sequence). CDR3 sequence (DNA): TGTGCCAGTAGTCGGGACAGGGGGCGTACCGAGCAGTACTTC. Amino acid sequence: CASSRDRGRTEQYF.

This clone was counted between two and nine times. The V and J genes are TRBV10-3 and TRBJ2-7; tentative D call: TRBD1 (7 bases). Trimming took off 4 bases at V and 2 bases at J, with 9 bases between the two ends. Germline assignment: CDR1 ENHRY and CDR2 SYGVKD. The CDR3 loop spans 13 amino acids. The CDR3 region has the DNA TGTGCCATCAGTGGCGGGACAGCCTACGAGCAGTACTTC. Encoded protein: CAISGGTAYEQYF.

The chain couples TRBV4-3 to TRBJ2-3; 8 bases map to TRBD2. This CDR3 comprises 16 residues. Per germline, CDR1 LGHNA and CDR2 YSLEER. J lost 3 bases, V lost 0 bases, and 5 bases had no gene match. The CDR3 nucleotides read TGCGCCAGCAGCCAAGATCTACGGGGGGGAACAGATACGCAGTATTTT. Encoded protein: CASSQDLRGGTDTQYF.

The chain links TRBV5-1 to TRBJ1-5; possibly TRBD1 for D (5 bases). CDR1 and CDR2 (germline): SGHRS, YFSETQ. Trimming removed 0 bases from V and 3 bases from J, with 10 bases in between. CDR3 length equals 15 residues. CDR3 amino acids: CASSLGQGTNQPQHF. For the CDR3, the DNA is TGCGCCAGCAGCTTGGGGCAGGGCACCAATCAGCCCCAGCATTTT.

The sample holds a few counts of this clone. V usage is TRBV7-9 and J usage is TRBJ2-7; D perhaps matches TRBD2 (5 bases). This CDR3 spans 16 amino acids. V was clipped by 1 base and J by 4 bases, with 17 bases between them. Germline assignment: CDR1 SEHNR and CDR2 FQNEAQ (reference sequence). CDR3 sequence reads: CASSLEAVGIVYEQYF. The CDR3 nucleotides read TGTGCCAGCAGCTTAGAGGCCGTCGGGATCGTATACGAGCAGTACTTC.

This sequence joins TRBV7-9 and TRBJ1-2; D uncertain. The ends were cut back, 1 base at V and 7 bases at J, with 13 bases in the middle. This CDR3 region has 14 residues. Germline V gene sequence: CDR1 SEHNR, CDR2 FQNEAQ (reference sequence). DNA of the CDR3: TGTGCCAGCAGCTTAGGGGCGGCGGAGGGTGGCTACACCTTC. It yields the protein CASSLGAAEGGYTF.